Each of the 23 T cell receptor beta chains below was sequenced from the same sample in a study of T-cell reconstitution after alpha-beta-depleted transplantation in children. Preparation of the TCRbeta library used unique molecular identifiers. TCRdb re-called the PCR reads through MiXCR, storing one row per CDR3 protein. There are around 960,000 distinct CDR3 sequences in the sample; about 31% occur only once, and around 30% lies in the top ten. This material consisted of PBMCs, mostly from graft donor cells, taken 360 days after TCRalphabeta/CD19-depleted stem cell transplant. The origin of the receptors is a boy younger than two who had a stem cell transplant for SCID, so the T cells may come from the graft donor.

This clonotype has more than one count but fewer than ten. The CDR3 bases are TGTGCCAGCAGCTTGGTAGCGGGGGCCCCCTACGAGCAGTACTTC. It specifies CASSLVAGAPYEQYF. The chain has TRBV5-5 and TRBJ2-7; 9 nucleotides agree with TRBD2. V was clipped by 0 bases and J by 2 bases; unmatched bases: 3. This CDR3 region has 15 residues. From germline, CDR1 is SGHKS and CDR2 YYEKEE (reference sequence).

This clonotype has at least ten counts. Germline and junction disagree at one end, which may indicate a read error. The V call is TRBV5-1, the J call TRBJ1-4; D gene uncertain. The CDR3 length is 14 residues. In germline, CDR1 is SGHRS, CDR2 YFSETQ. This CDR3 is CASSFGATNEKLFF. CDR3 DNA sequence: TGTGCCAGCAGCTTCGGTGCAACTAATGAAAAACTGTTTTTT.

This clonotype was observed a few times. The chain is built from TRBV29-1 and TRBJ2-3; no clear D gene. Germline lookup yields CDR1 SQVTM and CDR2 ANQGSEA. The CDR3 extends over 14 amino acids. Trimming took 3 bases from V and 2 from J, leaving 12 bases between them. Here the CDR3 reads CSVELGLTTDTQYF. CDR3 nucleotide sequence: TGCAGCGTTGAGTTGGGCCTCACCACAGATACGCAGTATTTT.

This rearrangement joins TRBV11-2 to TRBJ2-5; D unresolved. Germline loops: CDR1 SGHAT, CDR2 FQNNGV. V was clipped by 8 bases and J by 5 bases, with 12 bases between them. The CDR3 is made up of 12 amino acids. DNA of the CDR3: TGTGCCAGCGGTTTCCCTTGGGAGACCCAGTACTTC. It encodes CASGFPWETQYF. Full variable domain (remainder filled in from reference TRBV11-2 and TRBJ2-5): EAGVAQSPRYKIIEKRQSVAFWCNPISGHATLYWYQQILGQGPKLLIQFQNNGVVDDSQLPKDRFSAERLKGVDSTLKIQPAKLEDSAVYLCASGFPWETQYFGPGTRLLVL.

This clonotype was found a few times. The genes are TRBV20-1 and TRBJ2-3, with D perhaps TRBD1 (5 bases). The germline V gene encodes CDR1 DFQATT and CDR2 SNEGSKA (reference sequence). The CDR3 consists of 13 residues. The CDR3 protein is CSVRVPPTDTQYF. In DNA form, the CDR3 reads TGCAGCGTCAGGGTGCCCCCCACAGATACGCAGTATTTT.

The chain combines TRBV5-5 with TRBJ1-5; weak D call: TRBD1 (6 bases). Germline CDR1 reads SGHKS; CDR2 reads YYEKEE (reference sequence). This CDR3 is built from 15 residues. Trimming pared 4 bases from V and 4 bases from J, leaving 15 bases between. CDR3 loop: CASSLRTELNQPQHF. DNA for the CDR3: TGTGCCAGCAGCCTACGGACAGAACTTAATCAGCCCCAGCATTTT.

The gene calls are TRBV20-1 and TRBJ2-3; D might be TRBD1 or TRBD2, each matching 6 bases. The CDR3 contains 14 residues. Germline CDR1 and CDR2: DFQATT and SNEGSKA (reference sequence). V was cut by 6 bases and J by 1 base, with 14 bases left in between. The chain's CDR3 is CSAAARGGTDTQYF. The CDR3 DNA reads as TGCAGTGCGGCAGCAAGGGGGGGCACAGATACGCAGTATTTT.

The V gene is TRBV9, the J gene TRBJ2-5, with 7 bases matching TRBD1. The V and J ends lost 4 bases and 7 bases, in that order; junction bases with no gene match: 13. The CDR3 has 15 amino acids. Looked up from germline, CDR1 is SGDLS and CDR2 is YYNGEE. The CDR3 is CASSPQDRDDGTQYF. Here the CDR3 DNA reads TGTGCCAGCAGCCCTCAAGACAGGGACGACGGGACCCAGTACTTC.

Only a few counts were recorded for this clonotype. The CDR3 DNA reads TGTGCCAGCAGTGAAGCGGGGGCCTACGAGCAGTACTTC. Protein sequence: CASSEAGAYEQYF. This chain joins TRBV2 and TRBJ2-7; D possibly uses TRBD1 or TRBD2 (5 bases each). V was cut by 0 bases and J by 2 bases, with 5 bases left in between. CDR1 and CDR2 (germline): SNHLY, FYNNEI. This CDR3 spans 13 amino acids.

The chain links TRBV20-1 to TRBJ1-5; 7 bases match TRBD1. The trim removed 0 bases at V and 1 base at J, leaving 3 bases unmatched. The CDR3 totals 15 residues. Germline CDR1 DFQATT, CDR2 SNEGSKA (reference sequence). The CDR3 coding sequence is TGCAGTGCTAGAGATGGGGGACAGAGCAATCAGCCCCAGCATTTT. This translates into CSARDGGQSNQPQHF.

This clonotype showed up many times. This chain connects TRBV29-1 to TRBJ2-1, with D maybe TRBD2 (6 bases). The germline V gene encodes CDR1 SQVTM and CDR2 ANQGSEA. V was clipped by 6 bases and J by 0 bases, with 9 bases between them. This CDR3 region has 13 residues. The CDR3 nucleotides read TGCAGCGTGGGGGGTAGCTCCTACAATGAGCAGTTCTTC. Translating gives CSVGGSSYNEQFF.

This chain connects TRBV7-2 to TRBJ1-2; the D is unclear. Per germline, CDR1 SGHTA and CDR2 FQGNSA. The V gene lost 2 bases and the J gene lost 0 bases, with 10 bases spanning the gap. The CDR3 consists of 15 residues. The DNA for the CDR3 is TGTGCCAGCAGCTTATTCGGCGGACCTAACTATGGCTACACCTTC. Translating it yields CASSLFGGPNYGYTF.

The chain is built from TRBV24-1 and TRBJ2-3; D is perhaps TRBD1 or TRBD2 (5 bases each). V was shortened by 9 bases and J by 6 bases, with 12 bases between the two germline ends. The germline V gene encodes CDR1 KGHDR and CDR2 SFDVKD. The CDR3 covers 12 residues. Written as DNA, the CDR3 is TGTGCCACCGGGGACCAAGGGGATACGCAGTATTTT. Its translation: CATGDQGDTQYF.

This clonotype has only a few counts. V is TRBV11-2 and J is TRBJ2-2; D is undetermined. V was cut by 3 bases and J by 0 bases, with 8 bases left in between. The CDR3 is 15 residues long. Germline assignment: CDR1 SGHAT and CDR2 FQNNGV. In DNA, the CDR3 is TGTGCCAGCAGCTTCCTCAGGACGAACACCGGGGAGCTGTTTTTT. Translation gives CASSFLRTNTGELFF.

Many counts were recorded for this clonotype. This sequence joins TRBV28 and TRBJ2-1; 9 nucleotides agree with TRBD1. With V trimmed by 3 bases and J by 3 bases, 3 bases remained unmatched. CDR3 length: 15 amino acids. Germline CDR1 MDHEN, CDR2 SYDVKM. The DNA of the CDR3 is TGTGCCAGCAGTTTTGACAGGGGGATCTACAATGAGCAGTTCTTC. It codes for CASSFDRGIYNEQFF. Drawing the rest from reference TRBV28 and TRBJ2-1, the complete variable domain is DVKVTQSSRYLVKRTGEKVFLECVQDMDHENMFWYRQDPGLGLRLIYFSYDVKMKEKGDIPEGYSVSREKKERFSLILESASTNQTSMYLCASSFDRGIYNEQFFGPGTRLTVL.

J is TRBJ2-7 and V is TRBV10-3; 9 nucleotides match TRBD1. This CDR3 is 14 amino acids long. The germline V gene encodes CDR1 ENHRY and CDR2 SYGVKD. V shed 7 bases and J 5 bases; nucleotides not matched to a gene: 9. CDR3 DNA: TGTGCCATCACCAAACAGGGGGCAGCCCACGAGCAGTACTTC. The encoded protein is CAITKQGAAHEQYF.

This clonotype was observed a few times. V usage is TRBV20-1 and J usage is TRBJ2-3, with 14 bases fitting TRBD2. The V and J ends lost 5 bases and 6 bases, in that order; junction bases with no gene match: 10. The CDR3 covers 16 residues. Germline CDR1 DFQATT, CDR2 SNEGSKA (reference sequence). CDR3 amino acids: CSASHLTSGGADTQYF. Written as DNA, the CDR3 is TGCAGTGCTTCCCATTTGACTAGCGGGGGGGCGGATACGCAGTATTTT.

Comment on this clonotype: Here the CDR3 omits its conserved ending phenylalanine or tryptophan, so a read error is the likely source. The chain uses TRBV27 and TRBJ2-1; no clear D gene. The V gene's germline CDR1 is MNHEY and CDR2 SMNVEV (reference sequence). The CDR3 covers 13 residues. Trimming stripped 3 bases from V and 4 bases from J, with 7 bases between. The CDR3 bases are TGTGCCAGCAGTTTCAGTCAGTACAATGAGCAGTTCCTC. This encodes CASSFSQYNEQFL.

This clonotype has only a few counts. The CDR3 protein is CASSLAIMNTGELFF. CDR3 bases: TGTGCCAGCAGCTTAGCCATAATGAACACCGGGGAGCTGTTTTTT. The chain uses TRBV7-8 and TRBJ2-2; D not resolved. V was clipped by 0 bases and J by 1 base, with 6 bases between them. The CDR3 length is 15 residues. Per the germline V gene, CDR1 is SGHVS and CDR2 is FQNEAQ.

This clonotype was recorded a few times. V and J are TRBV5-1 and TRBJ2-5; the D is unclear. The CDR3 length is 14 residues. Germline CDR1 SGHRS, CDR2 YFSETQ. Trimming shortened V by 2 bases and J by 0 bases, and 8 bases separated the two germline ends. The CDR3 loop reads CASSLLPYQETQYF. For the CDR3, the DNA is TGCGCCAGCAGCTTACTTCCGTACCAAGAGACCCAGTACTTC.

The sample holds a few counts of this clonotype. The V and J genes are TRBV9 and TRBJ1-2, with a possible D match to TRBD1 (6 bases). The CDR3 is 15 residues long. Germline CDR1 and CDR2: SGDLS and YYNGEE. The V end was cut by 5 bases, the J end by 1 base, with 15 bases between. Here the CDR3 DNA reads TGTGCCAGCAGTCCTAGGGGGGCCGTTAACTATGGCTACACCTTC. Translating it yields CASSPRGAVNYGYTF.

This sequence joins TRBV12-3 or TRBV12-4 and TRBJ1-6; 9 bases are shared with TRBD1. Losses at the gene ends were 2 bases for V and 7 bases for J; bases not matched to a gene: 9. This CDR3 has 17 amino acids. CDR3 nucleotides: TGTGCCAGCAGTTTACGGCCGGGACAGGGAAACAATTCACCCCTCCACTTT. Translation gives CASSLRPGQGNNSPLHF.

This clonotype turned up a few times. This chain links TRBV20-1 with TRBJ1-5; TRBD1 matches at 9 bases. Per germline, CDR1 DFQATT and CDR2 SNEGSKA (reference sequence). The J segment lost 6 bases and the V segment lost 0 bases, leaving 6 bases of the junction unmatched. The CDR3 totals 15 residues. CDR3 sequence (DNA): TGCAGTGCTAGAGATCGAACAGGGGGCACTCAGCCCCAGCATTTT. The encoded protein is CSARDRTGGTQPQHF.